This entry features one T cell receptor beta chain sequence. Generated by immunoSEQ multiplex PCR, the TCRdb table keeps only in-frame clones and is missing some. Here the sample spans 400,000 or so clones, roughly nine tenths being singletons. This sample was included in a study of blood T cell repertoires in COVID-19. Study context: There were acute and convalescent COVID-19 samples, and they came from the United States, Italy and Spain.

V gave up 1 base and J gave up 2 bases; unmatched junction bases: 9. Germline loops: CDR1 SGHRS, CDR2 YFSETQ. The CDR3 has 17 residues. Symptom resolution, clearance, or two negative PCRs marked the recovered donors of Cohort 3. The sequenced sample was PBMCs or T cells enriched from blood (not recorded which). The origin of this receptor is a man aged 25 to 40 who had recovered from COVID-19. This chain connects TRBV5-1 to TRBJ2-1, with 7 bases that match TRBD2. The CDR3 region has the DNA TGCGCCAGCAGCTTGAGGGAGGGCGAATTTCCCTACAATGAGCAGTTCTTC. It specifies CASSLREGEFPYNEQFF.